The 12 T cell receptor beta chains below come from one sample, sequenced in a study of cytomegalovirus exposure and HLA in healthy donors. Using immunoSEQ multiplex PCR, the repertoire was profiled, and TCRdb retains in-frame clones only, with some absent. The top ten clones hold approximately 1% of a sample with 60,000 to 75,000 clones, roughly 96% of them seen once. Sequencing was performed on PBMCs. The receptor set was obtained from a man between 18 and 29 years old in good health and CMV-seronegative.

The gene calls are TRBV27 and TRBJ2-7; TRBD1 agrees at 9 bases. The V and J ends lost 5 bases and 4 bases, in that order; junction bases with no gene match: 6. The CDR3 runs 14 residues. In germline, CDR1 is MNHEY, CDR2 SMNVEV (reference sequence). The CDR3 region is CASSQTGGGYEQYF. The CDR3 DNA sequence: TGTGCCAGCAGTCAGACAGGGGGTGGTTACGAGCAGTACTTC.

This clone appeared a single time. This chain connects TRBV4-1 to TRBJ2-7, with 7 nucleotides matching TRBD2. The CDR3 has 15 residues. Trimming removed 0 bases from V and 5 bases from J; junction bases left unmatched: 7. CDR1 and CDR2 (germline): MGHRA, YSYEKL. The CDR3 loop is CASSQDSRTRHEQYF. Written as DNA, the CDR3 is TGCGCCAGCAGCCAAGATAGCCGGACTAGGCACGAGCAGTACTTC.

The chain recombines TRBV5-1 with TRBJ2-7; weak D call: TRBD2 (5 bases). The V end was cut by 0 bases, the J end by 2 bases, with 12 bases between. The CDR3 spans 15 residues. Germline V gene data show CDR1 as SGHRS and CDR2 as YFSETQ. The CDR3 bases are TGCGCCAGCAGCTTGGCTCTTGGGGAGACCTACGAGCAGTACTTC. It encodes CASSLALGETYEQYF.

The count of this clone is one. J is TRBJ2-7 and V is TRBV6-1; the match to TRBD1 covers 8 bases. The ends lost 3 bases at V and 7 bases at J; junction bases unmatched: 11. Germline values: CDR1 MNHNS, CDR2 SASEGT. This CDR3 spans 15 amino acids. The CDR3 loop is CASSEWTGPSGEQYF. The CDR3 DNA sequence: TGTGCCAGCAGTGAGTGGACAGGGCCCAGTGGAGAGCAGTACTTC.

The rearrangement uses TRBV5-1 and TRBJ2-3; TRBD2 aligns across 10 bases. The CDR3 covers 15 residues. Germline V gives CDR1 SGHRS, CDR2 YFSETQ. J lost 6 bases, V lost 4 bases, and 8 bases had no gene match. This chain's CDR3 is CASSVGLAASDTQYF. CDR3 bases: TGCGCCAGCAGCGTTGGACTAGCGGCAAGCGATACGCAGTATTTT.

The chain combines TRBV6-4 with TRBJ2-2; D possibly corresponds to TRBD2 (6 bases). The CDR3 contains 16 residues. With 0 bases removed from V and 1 base from J, the gap between germline ends came to 9 bases. From germline, CDR1 is MRHNA and CDR2 SNTAGT. CDR3 in amino acids: CASSDSYGGNTGELFF. CDR3 nucleotide sequence: TGTGCCAGCAGTGACTCGTACGGGGGGAACACCGGGGAGCTGTTTTTT.

The rearrangement uses TRBV5-1 and TRBJ2-7, with TRBD1 matching 7 bases. CDR1 SGHRS and CDR2 YFSETQ come from the germline V gene. The CDR3 has 15 residues. The trim removed 0 bases at V and 6 bases at J, leaving 9 bases unmatched. DNA for the CDR3: TGCGCCAGCAGCTTGGTTCAGGGGGAGTGGGGCGAGCAGTACTTC. As protein: CASSLVQGEWGEQYF.

J is TRBJ2-7 and V is TRBV5-8; D is uncertain. Trimming took off 4 bases at V and 2 bases at J, with 19 bases between the two ends. The CDR3 is 16 amino acids. Looked up from germline, CDR1 is SGHTS and CDR2 is YDEGEE. CDR3 in amino acids: CASSIFRLSPTYEQYF. In DNA form, the CDR3 reads TGTGCCAGCAGCATATTCAGGTTATCCCCCACCTACGAGCAGTACTTC. The full variable domain, rest sourced from reference TRBV5-8 and TRBJ2-7, is EAGVTQSPTHLIKTRGQQATLRCSPISGHTSVYWYQQALGLGLQFLLWYDEGEERNRGNFPPRFSGRQFPNYSSELNVNALELEDSALYLCASSIFRLSPTYEQYFGPGTRLTVT.

The J gene is TRBJ2-1, the V gene TRBV7-2; TRBD2 is a possible D gene (6 bases). CDR3 size: 16 residues. Trimming shortened V by 0 bases and J by 3 bases, and 12 bases separated the two germline ends. The germline V gene encodes CDR1 SGHTA and CDR2 FQGNSA. The CDR3 here is CASSLAGGAGYNEQFF. DNA for the CDR3: TGTGCCAGCAGCTTAGCTGGAGGGGCAGGCTACAATGAGCAGTTCTTC.

The chain couples TRBV5-6 to TRBJ2-4; D is ambiguous. The CDR3 has 14 residues. Trimming pared 2 bases from V and 0 bases from J, leaving 6 bases between. In germline, CDR1 is SGHDT, CDR2 YYEEEE. The CDR3 DNA reads as TGTGCCAGCAGCTTCGTTCTAGCCAAAAACATTCAGTACTTC. It translates to CASSFVLAKNIQYF.

This clone appeared a few times. This sequence joins TRBV27 and TRBJ2-3, with TRBD2 identical over 9 bases. The V and J ends lost 6 bases and 6 bases, in that order; junction bases with no gene match: 16. This CDR3 has 17 amino acids. The V gene's germline CDR1 is MNHEY and CDR2 SMNVEV (reference sequence). CDR3 in amino acids: CASSPYGVAGARDTQYF. In DNA, the CDR3 is TGTGCCAGCAGCCCTTATGGGGTAGCGGGAGCACGGGATACGCAGTATTTT.

The chain employs TRBV11-2 and TRBJ2-5; 8 nucleotides match TRBD2. V lost 5 bases and J lost 5; bases outside the gene matches: 7. The CDR3 is 14 amino acids. Germline V CDR1 and CDR2: SGHAT, FQNNGV. CDR3 amino acids: CASSLGLGGETQYF. CDR3 nucleotides: TGTGCCAGCAGCCTGGGACTAGGGGGGGAGACCCAGTACTTC.